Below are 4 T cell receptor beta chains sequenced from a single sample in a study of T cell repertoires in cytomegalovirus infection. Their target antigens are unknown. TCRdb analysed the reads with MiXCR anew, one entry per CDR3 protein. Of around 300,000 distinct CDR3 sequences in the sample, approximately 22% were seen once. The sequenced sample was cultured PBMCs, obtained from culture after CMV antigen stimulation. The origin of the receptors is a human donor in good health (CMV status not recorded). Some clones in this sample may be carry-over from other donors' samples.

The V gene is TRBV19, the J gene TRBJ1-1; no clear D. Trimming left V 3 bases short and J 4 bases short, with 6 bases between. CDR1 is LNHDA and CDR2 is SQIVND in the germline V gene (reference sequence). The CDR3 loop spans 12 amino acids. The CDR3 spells CASSIPGTEAFF. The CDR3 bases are TGTGCCAGTAGTATTCCCGGCACTGAAGCTTTCTTT.

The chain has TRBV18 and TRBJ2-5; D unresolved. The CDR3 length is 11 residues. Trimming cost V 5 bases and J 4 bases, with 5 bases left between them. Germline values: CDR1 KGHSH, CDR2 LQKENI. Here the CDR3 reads CASSTSETQYF. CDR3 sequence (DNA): TGTGCCAGCTCAACGTCAGAGACCCAGTACTTC.

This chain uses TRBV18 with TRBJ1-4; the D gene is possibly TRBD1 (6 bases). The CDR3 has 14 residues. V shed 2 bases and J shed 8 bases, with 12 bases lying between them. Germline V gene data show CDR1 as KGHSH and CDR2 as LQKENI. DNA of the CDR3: TGTGCCAGCTCACCATTCCGGGACAAGGAAAAACTGTTTTTT. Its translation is CASSPFRDKEKLFF.

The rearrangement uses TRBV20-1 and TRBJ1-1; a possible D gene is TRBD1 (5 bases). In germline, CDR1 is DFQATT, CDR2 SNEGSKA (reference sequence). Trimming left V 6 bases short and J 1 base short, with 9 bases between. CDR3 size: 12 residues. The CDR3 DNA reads TGCAGTGCCAGGGACGGGAACACTGAAGCTTTCTTT. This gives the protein CSARDGNTEAFF.